This T cell receptor beta chain was recorded in a study of siplizumab effects on memory and regulatory T cells. V gave up 4 bases and J gave up 1 base, with 13 bases separating them. CDR3 length: 15 amino acids. Germline loops: CDR1 KGHSH, CDR2 LQKENI. Profiled with immunoSEQ multiplex PCR; TCRdb holds only in-frame clones, not every one. The sample lists 85,000 to 130,000 clones, about 90% occurring once. This rearrangement joins TRBV18 to TRBJ1-1; the D is unclear. Sequenced sample: Tregs sorted from blood. The clonotype comes from a human donor in good health. Here the CDR3 reads CASSLSRWGNTEAFF. The CDR3 nucleotides are TGTGCCAGCTCACTTTCTCGATGGGGGAACACTGAAGCTTTCTTT.